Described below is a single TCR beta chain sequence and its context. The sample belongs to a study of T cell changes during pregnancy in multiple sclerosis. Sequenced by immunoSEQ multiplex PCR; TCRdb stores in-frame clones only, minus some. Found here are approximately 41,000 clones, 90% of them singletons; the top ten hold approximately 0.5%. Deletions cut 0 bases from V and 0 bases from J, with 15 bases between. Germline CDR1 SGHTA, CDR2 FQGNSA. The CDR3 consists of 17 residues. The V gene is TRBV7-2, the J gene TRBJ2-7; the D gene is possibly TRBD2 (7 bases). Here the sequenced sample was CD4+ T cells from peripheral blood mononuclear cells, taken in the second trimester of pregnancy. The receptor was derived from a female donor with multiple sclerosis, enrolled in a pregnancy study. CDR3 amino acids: CASSLARGGGLSYEQYF. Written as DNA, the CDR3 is TGTGCCAGCAGCTTAGCGCGAGGGGGGGGCCTCTCCTACGAGCAGTACTTC.